These T cell receptor beta chains were read from a single sample in a study of graft-versus-host responses after intestinal transplantation. TCRdb's copy holds only in-frame clones and misses some; the assay was immunoSEQ multiplex PCR. Of about 19,000 clones listed, approximately 90% were seen once; the top ten hold roughly 1.9%. The sequenced sample was PBMCs, obtained 350 to 400 days after transplant. These receptors all come from a human patient who received an intestinal transplant, so some T cells may come from the graft donor. CDR3s include the opening cysteine and the closing phenylalanine or tryptophan. A D gene is named only where the DNA matches it firmly. Size is stated for part of the rows, as once, few or many counts, or as a class when the clone is expanded.

>NA|TRBJ2-7|NA|TRBV5-4
TGTGCCAGCAGCGCGGGACAGTCCTACGAGCAGTACTTC
CASSAGQSYEQYF
>NA|TRBJ2-5|NA|TRBV2
TGTGCCAGCAGTTCCAGCCAGACCAGGGCCACACTACAAGAGACCCAGTACTTC
CASSSSQTRATLQETQYF
>NA|TRBJ2-7|TRBD2|TRBV11-2
TGTGCCAGCAGCTCTACTAGCGGGAGTTACGAGCAGTACTTC
CASSSTSGSYEQYF
>NA|TRBJ1-4|TRBD1|TRBV28
TGTGCCAGCAGGCGACAGGGGGCTGGAAATGAAAAACTGTTTTTT
CASRRQGAGNEKLFF
>NA|TRBJ2-1|NA|TRBV15
TGTGCCACCAGCAGAGCGGGAATAGGTTACAATGAGCAGTTCTTC
CATSRAGIGYNEQFF
>NA|TRBJ2-5|TRBD2|TRBV5-1
TGCGCCAGCAGCTTGGCGCTAGCGGGGGATCAAGAGACCCAGTACTTC
CASSLALAGDQETQYF
>NA|TRBJ2-6|TRBD2|TRBV28
TGTGCCAGCAGCCGGCTAGCGGGAGCTGGGGCCAACGTCCTGACTTTC
CASSRLAGAGANVLTF
>NA|TRBJ1-3|NA|TRBV6-1
TGTGCCAGCAGTGAAGGGGGGGCAACTGGAAACACCATATATTTT
CASSEGGATGNTIYF
>NA|TRBJ2-3|TRBD2|TRBV4-2
TGTGCCAGCAGCCAAGCGGGGGGGCACACAGATACGCAGTATTTT
CASSQAGGHTDTQYF
>NA|TRBJ2-1|NA|TRBV11-1
TGTGCCAGCAGCTCCGCGCTTCGACCCTCCTACAATGAGCAGTTCTTC
CASSSALRPSYNEQFF
>NA|TRBJ2-3|NA|TRBV2
TGTGCCAGCCGACCCACAGATACGCAGTATTTT
CASRPTDTQYF
>NA|TRBJ1-2|NA|TRBV4-1
TGCGCCAGCAGCCAAGACAACTACTATGGCTACACCTTC
CASSQDNYYGYTF
>once|TRBJ2-1|TRBD2|TRBV10-3
TGTGCCATCAGTGAGTCTATACTGAGCGGGGGGACAAATGAGCAGTTCTTC
CAISESILSGGTNEQFF
>NA|TRBJ1-2|NA|TRBV12-5
TGTGCTAGTGGTTTCCCCGCAGGGGTTGCGCTTTTCGATGGCTACACCTTC
CASGFPAGVALFDGYTF
>NA|TRBJ2-2|NA|TRBV7-3
TGTGCCAGCAGCTTAACTAGCGGCACCGGGGAGCTGTTTTTT
CASSLTSGTGELFF
>NA|TRBJ2-1|NA|TRBV7-2
TGTGCCAGCAGCAACGATAGGGGTGGCTACAATGAGCAGTTCTTC
CASSNDRGGYNEQFF
>NA|TRBJ2-1|NA|TRBV4-1
TGCGCCAGCAGCGCACTAGCAGCGAGCTCCTACAATGAGCAGTTCTTC
CASSALAASSYNEQFF
>NA|TRBJ2-7|NA|TRBV30
TGTGCCTGGAGTGTGTGGAGATCGGGTAATCAGATGTCTTACGAGCAGTACTTC
CAWSVWRSGNQMSYEQYF
>NA|TRBJ2-7|NA|TRBV27
TGTGCCAGCAGTTTATCGGGGACCCGGGAGCAGTACTTC
CASSLSGTREQYF
>NA|TRBJ1-5|TRBD1|TRBV11-2
TGTGCCAGCAGCTTAGATCGGGACAGGACTCAGCCCCAGCATTTT
CASSLDRDRTQPQHF
>NA|TRBJ1-6|TRBD1|TRBV6-4
TGTGCCAGCAGAGCAGGGGGCTCGGCGCCATCACCCCTCCACTTT
CASRAGGSAPSPLHF
>few|TRBJ1-3|TRBD1|TRBV6-6
TGTGCCAGCAGTCCCGGGACAGGGAATGGAAACACCATATATTTT
CASSPGTGNGNTIYF
>NA|TRBJ1-1|NA|TRBV18
TGTGCCAGCTCACCCCCCGGGCCCCTTATGAACACTGAAGCTTTCTTT
CASSPPGPLMNTEAFF
>NA|TRBJ2-1|TRBD2|TRBV6-5
TGTGCCAGCAGTCCCGGGAGGAATGAGCAGTTCTTC
CASSPGRNEQFF
>few|TRBJ2-1|TRBD2|TRBV7-7
TGTGCCAGCAGCGATTCTAGCGGGGGGGCTAAGAATGAGCAGTTCTTC
CASSDSSGGAKNEQFF
>NA|TRBJ1-3|NA|TRBV10-3
TGTGCCATACGTGAAGCGGGGACGGACTCTGGAAACACCATATATTTT
CAIREAGTDSGNTIYF
>NA|TRBJ1-2|NA|TRBV6-1
TGTGCCAGCACTATGGGGGGGATTTCAGGGGCTGGCTACACCTTC
CASTMGGISGAGYTF
>NA|TRBJ1-6|TRBD1|TRBV7-2
TGTGCCAGCAGCTTAGGCTTACAGGGGGCTATAGGGTCACCCCTCCACTTT
CASSLGLQGAIGSPLHF
>NA|TRBJ2-1|TRBD2|TRBV2
TGTGCCAGCTCTCTAGCGGGAGGTCGTGAGCAGTTCTTC
CASSLAGGREQFF
>NA|TRBJ2-7|NA|TRBV7-2
TGTGCCAGCAGCCCCAATCGCGCACTAGAGCAGTACTTC
CASSPNRALEQYF
>NA|TRBJ2-3|TRBD2|TRBV5-1
TGCGCCAGCAGCCGGGCACCAGCGGGGGCCGGCACAGATACGCAGTATTTT
CASSRAPAGAGTDTQYF
>NA|TRBJ2-7|TRBD2|TRBV5-5
TGTGCCAGCAGCTTTCTGACTAGCGGGAGGTACGAGCAGTACTTC
CASSFLTSGRYEQYF
>NA|TRBJ1-1|NA|TRBV7-9
TGTGCCAGCAGCTTTGGAGGGGACTACACTGAAGCTTTCTTT
CASSFGGDYTEAFF
>NA|TRBJ2-1|NA|TRBV11-3
TGTGCCAGCAGCCAGTACGGGGAGAATGAGCAGTTCTTC
CASSQYGENEQFF
>NA|TRBJ2-1|NA|TRBV27
TGTGCCAGCAGTTTATCCTGGGGGAATGAGCAGTTCTTC
CASSLSWGNEQFF
>NA|TRBJ2-7|TRBD1|TRBV6-1
TGTGCCAGCAGCGCCGGACAGGACTACGAGCAGTACTTC
CASSAGQDYEQYF
>NA|TRBJ1-2|NA|TRBV15
TGTGCCACCAGCAGAGATCCTGGACCGTCAGCTAACTATGGCTACACCTTC
CATSRDPGPSANYGYTF
>NA|TRBJ2-7|TRBD2|TRBV6-1
TGTGCCAGCAGTGCCCAACTAGCGGGAGGATACGAGCAGTACTTC
CASSAQLAGGYEQYF
>NA|TRBJ1-5|NA|TRBV6-5
TGTGCCAGCAGTTACTCGCAAAGCAATCAGCCCCAGCATTTT
CASSYSQSNQPQHF
>NA|TRBJ1-4|TRBD1|TRBV7-2
TGTGCCAGCAGCTTAGTAGGGGCACAGGGGAATGAAAAACTGTTTTTT
CASSLVGAQGNEKLFF
>once|TRBJ1-1|NA|TRBV21-1
TGTGCCAGCAGCAAAGCATTAACAGGGGCCAACACTGAAGCTTTCTTT
CASSKALTGANTEAFF
>NA|TRBJ1-6|TRBD1|TRBV4-1
TGCGCCAGCAGCCGAATCCGACAGGGGATGAGATCACCCCTCCACTTT
CASSRIRQGMRSPLHF
>NA|TRBJ1-5|NA|TRBV4-1
TGCGCCAGCAGCCAAGACGGGGATAGCAATCAGCCCCAGCATTTT
CASSQDGDSNQPQHF
>NA|TRBJ1-5|NA|TRBV15
TGTGCCACCCGACACAGGGAACAGCCCCAGCATTTT
CATRHREQPQHF
>NA|TRBJ1-3|NA|TRBV4-2
TGTGCCAGCAGCCAAGATGAAACTTGGGGATCCGGAAACACCATATATTTT
CASSQDETWGSGNTIYF
>NA|TRBJ1-1|NA|TRBV10-2
TGCGCCAGCAGTGAGGAGGCCCCGGGTGAAGCTTTCTTT
CASSEEAPGEAFF
>once|TRBJ1-2|NA|TRBV6-1
TGTGCCAGCAGCCCAGGGCCTGGCTACACCTTC
CASSPGPGYTF
>NA|TRBJ2-1|NA|TRBV5-6
TGTGCCAGCAGCTTGTTGTGGTCGGACGGCCTTGGTGAGCAGTTCTTC
CASSLLWSDGLGEQFF